A selection of T cell receptor beta chains follows, all from one sample in a study of T-cell memory formation after mild COVID-19. One entry per CDR3 protein, called by TCRdb with MiXCR from the 5' RACE reads. The table includes just under 50,000 distinct CDR3 sequences, around 12% detected once. The sequenced sample consisted of PBMCs or a T cell subset sorted from them (not recorded which). These receptors came from a man younger than 35 who had mild COVID-19 (a few samples of this study predate the infection). Cell type and time point are not known. The CDR3 runs from the conserved cysteine through the conserved F or W. D genes are given only for firm matches. Expanded clones get a size class; other rows say once, few or many, or leave the size out.

J gene,D gene,V gene,clone size,CDR3 DNA,CDR3 protein
TRBJ2-2,-,TRBV5-1,few,TGCGCCAGCAGCTTTTTCAGGGGAGGGGACACCGGGGAGCTGTTTTTT,CASSFFRGGDTGELFF
TRBJ2-7,-,TRBV3-1,-,TGTGCCAGCAGCCCTACTCCGACAGGTATAAAGTACTTC,CASSPTPTGIKYF
TRBJ1-1,-,TRBV12-3/TRBV12-4,few,TGTGCCAGCAGTTTCTGGTCGGTGAACACTGAAGCTTTCTTT,CASSFWSVNTEAFF
TRBJ2-2,TRBD2,TRBV3-1,few,TGTGCCAGCAGCCAGGGAGGGACCCGGGAGCTGTTTTTT,CASSQGGTRELFF
TRBJ1-2,-,TRBV5-6,-,TGTGCCAGCAGCTTTTCGGACCTCGGCGGCTACACCTTC,CASSFSDLGGYTF
TRBJ2-5,-,TRBV24-1,few,TGTGCCACCAGTGATGGTACCCATAGGTACCAAGAGACCCAGTACTTC,CATSDGTHRYQETQYF
TRBJ2-4,-,TRBV6-4,-,TGTGCCAGCAGTGACCGGTCCTCCATTCAGTACTTC,CASSDRSSIQYF
TRBJ1-6,-,TRBV6-4,-,TGTGCCAGCAGTCAGCGGGGGGATAATTCACCCCTCCACTTT,CASSQRGDNSPLHF
TRBJ1-4,-,TRBV5-1,many,TGCGCCAGCAGCTCCACTAGCGGAACTAATGAAAAACTGTTTTTT,CASSSTSGTNEKLFF
TRBJ1-1,-,TRBV7-9,few,TGTGCCAGCAGCCGCCAGGGAGGAAGCACTGAAGCTTTCTTT,CASSRQGGSTEAFF
TRBJ2-6,-,TRBV12-3/TRBV12-4,many,TGTGCCAGCAGTTCCATACAGATTTCTGGGGCCAACGTCCTGACTTTC,CASSSIQISGANVLTF
TRBJ2-5,TRBD2,TRBV7-2,many,TGTGCCAGCAGCACCGGACTAGCGTATGAGACCCAGTACTTC,CASSTGLAYETQYF
TRBJ1-1,TRBD1,TRBV7-2,once,TGTGCCAGCAGCTTAAGGGGCGGGACAGGGGAACCGAACACTGAAGCTTTCTTT,CASSLRGGTGEPNTEAFF
TRBJ1-3,-,TRBV18,once,TGTGCCAGTTCACGGGAGGTTGAAGGAAACACCATATATTTT,CASSREVEGNTIYF
TRBJ2-3,TRBD1,TRBV4-3,-,TGCGCCAGCAGCCAAGAAAACAGGGGCTGGGCAGATACGCAGTATTTT,CASSQENRGWADTQYF
TRBJ1-2,TRBD1,TRBV20-1,many,TGCAGTGCGAGCGGGACAGGCTGGAGTACGGCTGGCTACACCTTC,CSASGTGWSTAGYTF
TRBJ2-1,-,TRBV6-5,-,TGTGCCAGCAGTTCTCTCTATGAGCAGTTCTTC,CASSSLYEQFF
TRBJ2-1,TRBD2,TRBV10-3,-,TGTGCCATCAGTGCCCCCAGCTCTAGCGGGGGGATATATGAGCAGTTCTTC,CAISAPSSSGGIYEQFF
TRBJ2-1,TRBD2,TRBV19,-,TGTGCCAGTAGTATAGATCGTAGCGGGTCCTACAATGAGCAGTTCTTC,CASSIDRSGSYNEQFF
TRBJ2-1,TRBD2,TRBV4-1,few,TGCGCCAGCAGCCCCACTAGCGAGGGGTACAATGAGCAGTTCTTC,CASSPTSEGYNEQFF
TRBJ2-7,-,TRBV6-2/TRBV6-3,many,TGTGCCAGCAGTTACTCGACCGAGCAGTACTTC,CASSYSTEQYF
TRBJ1-4,-,TRBV6-2/TRBV6-3,few,TGTGCCAGCAGACGGCGGGGACTTTATGAAAAACTGTTTTTT,CASRRRGLYEKLFF
TRBJ1-2,TRBD1,TRBV9,-,TGTGCCAGCAGCCTTCAGACAGGGTATAACTATGGCTACACCTTC,CASSLQTGYNYGYTF
TRBJ2-1,-,TRBV4-1,many,TGCGCCAGCAGCCAAGATAGCAGCGACTACAATGAGCAGTTCTTC,CASSQDSSDYNEQFF
TRBJ2-5,TRBD1,TRBV5-1,few,TGCGCCAGCACCCCGGGACAGGGCGAATGGGAGACCCAGTACTTC,CASTPGQGEWETQYF
TRBJ2-7,-,TRBV28,many,TGTGCCGCTTGGAGGGACGGCTCCTACGAGCAGTACTTC,CAAWRDGSYEQYF
TRBJ1-2,-,TRBV5-4,-,TGTGCCAGCAGCTTGGCCGGGGCGCGGTATGGCTACACCTTC,CASSLAGARYGYTF
TRBJ1-1,-,TRBV5-1,few,TGCGCCAGCAGCTTCGGCCAGGAGAACACTGAAGCTTTCTTT,CASSFGQENTEAFF
TRBJ1-2,TRBD1,TRBV11-2,-,TGTGCCAGCAGCTCCCCTCCCTGGACAGGGGATGGCTACACCTTC,CASSSPPWTGDGYTF
TRBJ1-1,-,TRBV12-3/TRBV12-4,few,TGTGCCAGCAGTTTGGCGGCCGGGGCTTTCTTT,CASSLAAGAFF
TRBJ1-6,-,TRBV19,-,TGTGCCAGTAGTCCAGCAGGTCGGGCTTCACCCCTCCACTTT,CASSPAGRASPLHF
TRBJ1-1,TRBD1,TRBV18,-,TGTGCCAGCTGCCTTACCGGGACAGGGGGCGTGAGGACTGAAGCTTTCTTT,CASCLTGTGGVRTEAFF
TRBJ1-4,TRBD1,TRBV20-1,-,TGCAGTGCTAGAAAAGACAGGGTCGGTTCGAGGGCTAATGAAAAACTGTTTTTT,CSARKDRVGSRANEKLFF
TRBJ2-5,-,TRBV7-6,many,TGTGCCAGCAGCTTAGTTCAGGGACGAGGAGAGACCCAGTACTTC,CASSLVQGRGETQYF